Following are 23 T cell receptor beta chains from one sample sequenced in a study of blood T cell repertoires in COVID-19. Method: immunoSEQ multiplex PCR; TCRdb's copy keeps in-frame clones and lacks some. The sample yields about 140,000 clones, less than 90% seen once. Sequencing was carried out using PBMCs or T cells enriched from blood (not recorded which). The receptor source for this set is a man aged 35 to 55 with acute COVID-19.

Regarding this clone: The sample carries other DNA sequences with the same CDR3. The rearrangement links TRBV7-2 to TRBJ2-5, with D unclear. This CDR3 is built from 11 residues. V gave up 5 bases and J gave up 3 bases, with 4 bases separating them. Germline values: CDR1 SGHTA, CDR2 FQGNSA. In nucleotides, the CDR3 is TGTGCCAGCAGCATTAAAGAGACCCAGTACTTC. Translation gives CASSIKETQYF. Drawing the rest from reference TRBV7-2 and TRBJ2-5, the complete variable domain is GAGVSQSPSNKVTEKGKDVELRCDPISGHTALYWYRQSLGQGLEFLIYFQGNSAPDKSGLPSDRFSAERTGGSVSTLTIQRTQQEDSAVYLCASSIKETQYFGPGTRLLVL.

The CDR3 protein is CASSPLGRGRETQYF. In nucleotides, the CDR3 is TGTGCCAGTAGCCCCCTGGGGCGGGGGCGAGAGACCCAGTACTTC. The chain couples TRBV19 to TRBJ2-5, with D maybe TRBD2 (7 bases). Germline values: CDR1 LNHDA, CDR2 SQIVND (reference sequence). CDR3 length equals 15 residues. Trimming removed 6 bases from V and 4 bases from J, with 18 bases in between.

This clone showed up just a few times. The V call is TRBV5-5, the J call TRBJ1-6; D is uncertain. V dropped 3 bases and J dropped 6 bases, with 4 bases sitting between them. Looked up from germline, CDR1 is SGHKS and CDR2 is YYEKEE (reference sequence). The CDR3 is 12 amino acids. The chain's CDR3 is CASSYGNSPLHF. DNA of the CDR3: TGTGCCAGCAGCTACGGTAATTCACCCCTCCACTTT.

The chain links TRBV19 to TRBJ2-7, with TRBD1 as a possible D gene (5 bases). Germline V gives CDR1 LNHDA, CDR2 SQIVND (reference sequence). V lost 5 bases and J 2 bases, leaving 10 bases between the germline ends. The CDR3 totals 13 residues. This CDR3 reads CASSSQVTYEQYF. The CDR3, as DNA: TGTGCCAGTAGTTCACAGGTTACCTACGAGCAGTACTTC. The whole variable domain, remainder taken from reference TRBV19 and TRBJ2-7, is DGGITQSPKYLFRKEGQNVTLSCEQNLNHDAMYWYRQDPGQGLRLIYYSQIVNDFQKGDIAEGYSVSREKKESFPLTVTSAQKNPTAFYLCASSSQVTYEQYFGPGTRLTVT.

This sequence joins TRBV18 and TRBJ2-3, with 7 positions matching TRBD2. Unmatched junction bases numbered 9, after V lost 3 bases and J lost 3 bases. The CDR3 spans 16 residues. Germline loops: CDR1 KGHSH, CDR2 LQKENI. In DNA, the CDR3 is TGTGCCAGCTCACCCCGTTGGGTAGCGGGTACAGATACGCAGTATTTT. Translating it yields CASSPRWVAGTDTQYF.

The chain employs TRBV4-1 and TRBJ2-3, with D tentatively TRBD2 (6 bases). V was trimmed by 0 bases and J by 2 bases, leaving 12 bases between them. Germline assignment: CDR1 MGHRA and CDR2 YSYEKL. This CDR3 has 16 amino acids. CDR3 in amino acids: CASSQDGDSFTDTQYF. For the CDR3, the DNA is TGCGCCAGCAGCCAAGATGGGGACTCCTTCACAGATACGCAGTATTTT.

This chain joins TRBV2 and TRBJ2-1; 11 nucleotides align to TRBD2. The CDR3 spans 16 residues. Unmatched junction bases numbered 10, after V lost 4 bases and J lost 8 bases. Germline V CDR1 and CDR2: SNHLY, FYNNEI. The CDR3 region is CASSGSASGRRDEQFF. In DNA form, the CDR3 reads TGTGCCAGCAGTGGGTCGGCTAGCGGGAGGAGGGATGAGCAGTTCTTC.

V is TRBV6-2 or TRBV6-3 and J is TRBJ2-2; no clear D. The CDR3 is made up of 15 amino acids. The V gene's germline CDR1 is MNHEY and CDR2 SVGEGT. V lost 5 bases, J lost 2 bases, and 12 bases lay in between. This CDR3 reads CASSHDEANTGELFF. CDR3 nucleotide sequence: TGTGCCAGCAGTCACGACGAGGCTAACACCGGGGAGCTGTTTTTT.

J is TRBJ2-1 and V is TRBV7-2; 10 bases are shared with TRBD2. The trim removed 6 bases at V and 6 bases at J, leaving 8 bases unmatched. Germline V gives CDR1 SGHTA, CDR2 FQGNSA. CDR3 length: 15 residues. CDR3 loop: CASSPSGSPPNEQFF. DNA of the CDR3: TGTGCCAGCAGTCCTAGCGGGAGCCCCCCCAATGAGCAGTTCTTC.

The chain is built from TRBV5-1 and TRBJ2-1; 7 bases match TRBD2. The CDR3 is made up of 17 amino acids. Per the germline V gene, CDR1 is SGHRS and CDR2 is YFSETQ. V lost 5 bases and J lost 4; bases outside the gene matches: 15. The CDR3 nucleotides read TGCGCCAGCAGTTCCGCGGCTATAGCGGGTGGGTACAATGAGCAGTTCTTC. This encodes CASSSAAIAGGYNEQFF.

This clone was seen a handful of times. CDR3: CASSRSGANTGELFF. The CDR3 nucleotides read TGTGCCAGCAGTAGGAGCGGGGCGAACACCGGGGAGCTGTTTTTT. The chain is built from TRBV27 and TRBJ2-2; 7 positions agree with TRBD2. This CDR3 contains 15 residues. Germline V lookup: CDR1 MNHEY, CDR2 SMNVEV (reference sequence). The trim removed 5 bases at V and 0 bases at J, leaving 3 bases unmatched.

The chain carries TRBV5-1 and TRBJ2-1; tentative D call: TRBD2 (5 bases). Germline V gives CDR1 SGHRS, CDR2 YFSETQ. V dropped 0 bases and J dropped 14 bases, with 18 bases sitting between them. This CDR3 is 14 amino acids long. CDR3 in DNA: TGCGCCAGCAGCTTGGCCGAGGAGGACCCCCCTAAGTTCTTC. The encoded protein is CASSLAEEDPPKFF.

V gene TRBV7-2 combines with J gene TRBJ2-5, with 7 bases lining up with TRBD1. This CDR3 spans 15 amino acids. CDR1 is SGHTA, CDR2 FQGNSA, per germline. V shed 7 bases and J 0 bases; nucleotides not matched to a gene: 8. The CDR3 bases are TGTGCCAGCACCCGGACAGGCAGGTACCAAGAGACCCAGTACTTC. Translating gives CASTRTGRYQETQYF. The full variable domain, its missing parts supplied by reference TRBV7-2 and TRBJ2-5, is GAGVSQSPSNKVTEKGKDVELRCDPISGHTALYWYRQSLGQGLEFLIYFQGNSAPDKSGLPSDRFSAERTGGSVSTLTIQRTQQEDSAVYLCASTRTGRYQETQYFGPGTRLLVL.

V usage is TRBV25-1 and J usage is TRBJ2-2; TRBD2 matches 10 bases. From germline, CDR1 is MGHDK and CDR2 SYGVNS. V lost 6 bases to trimming and J lost 4 bases; unmatched junction nucleotides: 8. This CDR3 region has 16 residues. CDR3 bases: TGTGCCAGCAGGGCCAGCGGGGGGGAAAGCACCGGGGAGCTGTTTTTT. The encoded protein is CASRASGGESTGELFF.

This chain joins TRBV7-2 and TRBJ2-2; 10 bases agree with TRBD2. Germline lookup yields CDR1 SGHTA and CDR2 FQGNSA. The length of the CDR3 is 17 residues. Trimming cost V 0 bases and J 7 bases; bases outside gene matches: 8. CDR3 region: CASSLASGGAEDGELFF. The DNA of the CDR3 is TGTGCCAGCAGCTTAGCGAGCGGGGGGGCCGAGGACGGGGAGCTGTTTTTT.

The DNA for the CDR3 is TGTGCCAGCAGCTTAGTGCTAGCTAGCGGGAGTTCTACAGATACGCAGTATTTT. It encodes CASSLVLASGSSTDTQYF. The rearrangement uses TRBV7-2 and TRBJ2-3, with TRBD2 matching 10 bases. CDR1 is SGHTA, CDR2 FQGNSA, per germline. This CDR3 comprises 18 residues. V trimming: 1 base; J trimming: 3 bases; junction bases outside the gene matches: 10.

The CDR3 reads CASSLQGVRTEAFF. CDR3 DNA sequence: TGTGCCAGCAGCCTACAGGGGGTCCGGACTGAAGCTTTCTTT. The V and J genes are TRBV7-2 and TRBJ1-1; TRBD1 matches 8 bases. Unmatched junction bases numbered 7, after V lost 5 bases and J lost 5 bases. CDR1 is SGHTA and CDR2 is FQGNSA in the germline V gene. The CDR3 has 14 residues.

The rearrangement joins TRBV7-8 to TRBJ2-3, with D possibly matching TRBD2 (6 bases). Per the germline V gene, CDR1 is SGHVS and CDR2 is FQNEAQ. The CDR3 has 16 residues. V was cut by 6 bases and J by 0 bases, with 16 bases left in between. CDR3 loop: CASRRGRRGSTDTQYF. CDR3 sequence (DNA): TGTGCCAGCAGACGAGGGAGGCGCGGTAGCACAGATACGCAGTATTTT.

This chain joins TRBV20-1 and TRBJ1-2; D remains unclear. The CDR3 is made up of 14 amino acids. Trimming stripped 3 bases from V and 7 bases from J, with 18 bases between. Germline CDR1 DFQATT, CDR2 SNEGSKA (reference sequence). The CDR3 sequence is CSASFPRTPRGYTF. The CDR3 nucleotides are TGCAGTGCTAGTTTTCCCAGAACCCCCCGTGGCTACACCTTC.

This clone has only a few counts. The gene calls are TRBV10-1 and TRBJ2-3; the match to TRBD2 covers 10 bases. Trimming removed 5 bases from V and 3 bases from J; junction bases left unmatched: 5. Germline V gives CDR1 WNHNN, CDR2 SYGVQD (reference sequence). The CDR3 length is 15 residues. The CDR3, as DNA: TGCGCCAGCAGTCCGGGACTAGCGATAACAGATACGCAGTATTTT. Residues: CASSPGLAITDTQYF.

J is TRBJ1-2 and V is TRBV5-1; TRBD1 matches 8 bases. V was clipped by 3 bases and J by 7 bases; unmatched bases: 20. CDR3 size: 18 residues. CDR1 and CDR2 from the germline V gene are SGHRS and YFSETQ. As DNA, the CDR3 is TGCGCCAGCAGCTGGGTTGGCTTCTTGGGGACGACAGGGGTTGGCTACACCTTC. This codes for CASSWVGFLGTTGVGYTF.

The CDR3 DNA follows: TGTGCCAGCAGCTTAAGGGCTAGCGGGGGGTCTGAGCAGTACTTC. Translated: CASSLRASGGSEQYF. This chain uses TRBV7-8 with TRBJ2-7, with TRBD2 matching 11 bases. The CDR3 consists of 15 residues. Germline V CDR1 and CDR2: SGHVS, FQNEAQ. V was pared by 2 bases and J by 7 bases, with 7 bases of the junction left unmatched.

CDR3 nucleotide sequence: TGTGCCAGTAGTATAGGCGGGAGGGCCGGTAATGAGCAGTTCTTC. It translates to CASSIGGRAGNEQFF. V and J are TRBV19 and TRBJ2-1; 9 bases line up with TRBD2. CDR3 length: 15 residues. Losses at the gene ends were 1 base for V and 7 bases for J; bases not matched to a gene: 5. The germline CDR1 and CDR2 sequences are LNHDA and SQIVND (reference sequence).